This T cell receptor (beta chain) was profiled in a study of CD8 T cells in Susac syndrome (dated by TCRdb to about 2019). Regarding the complete study: Whether CD8+ T cell activation and differentiation in Susac syndrome was antigen driven was tested using repertoire sequencing.

Comments on this clonotype: The antigen this receptor binds is unknown. The input lacks base qualities; no much larger clone sits a single base away.

Peripheral blood CD8+ and CD4+ T cells from healthy donors, Susac syndrome patients and multiple sclerosis patients were profiled using high-throughput TCR beta sequencing. The multiple sclerosis controls were treatment-naive patients who had stable or active relapsing-remitting disease and met the revised McDonald criteria. Bulk CD8+ and CD4+ T cells were purified magnetically by negative isolation, whereas CD8+ TEMRA cells were enriched by FACS. Blood was collected in EDTA tubes and processed within 24 hours, with PBMCs isolated through density gradient centrifugation. PBMCs intended for TCR sequencing were frozen in liquid nitrogen and were later thawed in a 37 degrees C water bath. A purity of at least 90% was achieved for sorted or isolated CD4+, CD8+ and CD8+ TEMRA cells. RNA was extracted using the RNeasy kit, and roughly 0.45 to 1 ug of the RNA was reverse transcribed with random hexamers. TCR beta CDR3 regions were amplified with the immunoSEQ multiplex PCR assay covering 54 Vbeta and 13 Jbeta segments. PCR amplification bias was corrected using a synthetic template baseline for primer optimization and computational correction. The study's processing was this. Reads were annotated to V, D and J genes according to IMGT and were analyzed with immunoSEQ Analyzer, with only productive sequences retained. To calculate clonality, Shannon entropy was normalized by log2 of the number of productive unique sequences and then subtracted from one. For each patient and control, public and private clones were evaluated among the 100 most prevalent clones. Clones were defined as Susac-specific when absent from the healthy and MS cohorts, from approximately 970 published viral clones and from other ImmuneACCESS disease sequences. In-frame beta chains were kept once TCRdb had trimmed the public reads at Q25 with fastp and called clones with MiXCR. Rows with one shared CDR3 protein collapse into an entry with the most common genes and DNA. V and J calls and clone size were set by TCRdb, not the authors. Counted in this sample were 150,000 to 200,000 distinct CDR3 sequences; approximately 93% of them appeared once. The top ten clones comprise around 0.09% of the sample.

Beyond this particular receptor, the publication reports: The number of individuals in the TCR sequencing and HLA analysis was recognized as being relatively small.

The CDR3 sequence holds 13 residues, the cysteine and phenylalanine included. Only the CDR3 DNA is retained, 39 bases long and in frame from the first base. Clipping removes 6 bases from V and 1 base from J, with 2 as the unmatched junction base count. The germline V gene specifies SGHRS as CDR1 and YFSETQ as CDR2. The V and J genes are TRBV5-1 and TRBJ2-5, with 8 bases aligning to TRBD1. The TCR originated in a human donor with multiple sclerosis. The material sequenced was CD4+ T cells from PBMCs. Here the CDR3 is given as CASKDRAQETQYF. In nucleotides, the sequence is TGCGCCAGCAAGGACAGGGCCCAAGAGACCCAGTACTTC.